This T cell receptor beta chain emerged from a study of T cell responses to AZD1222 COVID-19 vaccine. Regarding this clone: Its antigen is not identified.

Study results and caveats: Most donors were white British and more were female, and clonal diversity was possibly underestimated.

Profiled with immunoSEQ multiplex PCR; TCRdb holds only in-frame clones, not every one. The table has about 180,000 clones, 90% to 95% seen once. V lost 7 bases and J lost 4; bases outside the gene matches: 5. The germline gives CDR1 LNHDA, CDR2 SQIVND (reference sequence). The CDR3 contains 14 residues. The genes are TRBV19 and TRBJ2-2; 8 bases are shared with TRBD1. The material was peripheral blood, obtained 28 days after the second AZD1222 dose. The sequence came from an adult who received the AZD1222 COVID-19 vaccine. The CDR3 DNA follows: TGTGCCAGTACCTGGACAGGGACCACCGGGGAGCTGTTTTTT. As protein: CASTWTGTTGELFF.